Listed below are T cell receptor beta chains from one sample, sequenced in a study of shared clonotypes between healthy human individuals. The repertoire was sequenced with immunoSEQ multiplex PCR; TCRdb's copy has only in-frame clones and lacks some. This sample has around 100,000 clones; around two thirds occur once, and the top ten carry just under 25%. The sequencing input was memory CD8+ T cells sorted from blood. The receptors stem from a woman under 40 in good health. CDR3s include the opening cysteine and the closing phenylalanine or tryptophan. D genes are given only for firm matches. Clone sizes are given selectively: once, few, many, or a class where the clone is expanded.

size: medium-sized
D: -
J: TRBJ1-2
V: TRBV7-3
DNA: TGTGCCAGCAGCTTAATGCAGGGAGCTAACTATGGCTACACCTTC
CDR3: CASSLMQGANYGYTF

size: -
D: -
J: TRBJ2-3
V: TRBV6-5
DNA: TGTGCCAGCAGTTACTTACTATACGGCCGGGTAGATACGCAGTATTTT
CDR3: CASSYLLYGRVDTQYF

size: -
D: TRBD2
J: TRBJ2-7
V: TRBV7-9
DNA: TGTGCCAGCAGCTCGTGGACTAGCGGGATGTACGAGCAGTACTTC
CDR3: CASSSWTSGMYEQYF

size: -
D: -
J: TRBJ1-1
V: TRBV4-1
DNA: TGCGCCAGCAGCACCCGACAGTTCACCCACACTGAAGCTTTCTTT
CDR3: CASSTRQFTHTEAFF

size: -
D: -
J: TRBJ2-1
V: TRBV7-8
DNA: TGTGCCAGCAGCTTAGCTGGTACTTCACGACCGAGCAATGAGCAGTTCTTC
CDR3: CASSLAGTSRPSNEQFF

size: -
D: -
J: TRBJ2-7
V: TRBV4-2
DNA: TGTGCCAGCAGCTCCACAGGGACCGAGCAGTACTTC
CDR3: CASSSTGTEQYF

size: -
D: -
J: TRBJ1-5
V: TRBV7-9
DNA: TGTGCCAGCAGCTCCCAGGGGTATGAGGCCCCCATTAGCAATCAGCCCCAGCATTTT
CDR3: CASSSQGYEAPISNQPQHF

size: -
D: -
J: TRBJ2-2
V: TRBV14
DNA: TGTGCCAGCAGCCAAGGTCAAATCTGGGACGGGGAGCTGTTTTTT
CDR3: CASSQGQIWDGELFF

size: -
D: TRBD1
J: TRBJ2-7
V: TRBV28
DNA: TGTGCCAGCAGTTGTATAGGGACAGAGGTCGACGAGCAGTACTTC
CDR3: CASSCIGTEVDEQYF

size: -
D: -
J: TRBJ1-4
V: TRBV2
DNA: TGTGCCAGCACCAGGGGCCCCCGTAATGAAAAACTGTTTTTT
CDR3: CASTRGPRNEKLFF

size: -
D: -
J: TRBJ1-1
V: TRBV30
DNA: TGTGCCTGGAGTCCTTCGTTAGTTCGCGTCGAAGCTTTCTTT
CDR3: CAWSPSLVRVEAFF

size: -
D: -
J: TRBJ2-7
V: TRBV28
DNA: TGTGCCAGCAGTTTACATGCAGGGGTCCCCTACGAGCAGTACTTC
CDR3: CASSLHAGVPYEQYF

size: -
D: -
J: TRBJ2-2
V: TRBV7-9
DNA: TGTGCCAGCAGCCACGCGGGGGACAGTCGTGCACCGGGGAAGCTGTTTTTT
CDR3: CASSHAGDSRAPGKLFF

size: -
D: TRBD2
J: TRBJ2-7
V: TRBV18
DNA: TGTGCCAGCTCACCATGGGCGGGAGATGACGAGCAGTACTTC
CDR3: CASSPWAGDDEQYF

size: -
D: -
J: TRBJ1-6
V: TRBV27
DNA: TGTGCCACCCACGCCGGGCTCTTTTCACCCCTCCACTTT
CDR3: CATHAGLFSPLHF

size: -
D: -
J: TRBJ2-7
V: TRBV6-1
DNA: TGTGCCAGCAGTGAAGGTTGGGGCTCCTACGAGCAGTACTTC
CDR3: CASSEGWGSYEQYF

size: -
D: -
J: TRBJ2-2
V: TRBV28
DNA: TGTGCCACCGAGTGGCGTGAGGGGCCCGGGGAGCTGTTTTTT
CDR3: CATEWREGPGELFF

size: many
D: -
J: TRBJ2-1
V: TRBV5-5
DNA: TGTGCCAGCTCACGCGAGGGGGACTACAATGAGCAGTTCTTC
CDR3: CASSREGDYNEQFF

size: -
D: TRBD2
J: TRBJ2-3
V: TRBV4-2
DNA: TGTGCCAGCAGCCAAGGGCGAGCGGGAGGGCCGTCAGATACGCAGTATTTT
CDR3: CASSQGRAGGPSDTQYF

size: -
D: -
J: TRBJ2-1
V: TRBV7-9
DNA: TGTGCCAGCATCCCTGCGGGGTCCTACAATGAGCAGTTCTTC
CDR3: CASIPAGSYNEQFF

size: -
D: -
J: TRBJ2-4
V: TRBV27
DNA: TGTGCCAGCAGTTTATCGGGCAGGGAAAACGAGGGGGACAAAAACATTCAGTACTTC
CDR3: CASSLSGRENEGDKNIQYF

size: few
D: TRBD1
J: TRBJ1-1
V: TRBV5-4
DNA: TGTGCCAGCAGCCCAACGAGGGGGCTTGACACTGAAGCTTTCTTT
CDR3: CASSPTRGLDTEAFF

size: once
D: TRBD2
J: TRBJ2-3
V: TRBV7-8
DNA: TGTGCCAGCAGCCGCAGAGCGGGAGGCACAGGCACAGATACGCAGTATTTT
CDR3: CASSRRAGGTGTDTQYF

size: few
D: -
J: TRBJ1-1
V: TRBV5-8
DNA: TGTGCCAGCAGCTTGTACCAGGGTTCGAACACTGAAGCTTTCTTT
CDR3: CASSLYQGSNTEAFF

size: -
D: -
J: TRBJ2-6
V: TRBV6-6
DNA: TGTGCCAGCAATAAAGGCTCTGGGGCCAACGTCCTGACTTTC
CDR3: CASNKGSGANVLTF

size: -
D: TRBD1
J: TRBJ2-4
V: TRBV5-1
DNA: TGCGCCAGCAGCTTTAGGGACAGTACTAACATTCAGTACTTC
CDR3: CASSFRDSTNIQYF

size: -
D: TRBD1
J: TRBJ2-5
V: TRBV7-9
DNA: TGTGCCAGCAGCCACCGCGACAGGGGGCAAGAGACCCAGTACTTC
CDR3: CASSHRDRGQETQYF

size: -
D: TRBD1
J: TRBJ2-5
V: TRBV9
DNA: TGTGCCAGCACCCAAGGGGGGACAGGCGGAGAGACCCAGTACTTC
CDR3: CASTQGGTGGETQYF

size: -
D: -
J: TRBJ1-1
V: TRBV6-1
DNA: TGTGCCAGCAGTGAAGGGGCCAGGGGTGCCCTGAACACTGAAGCTTTCTTT
CDR3: CASSEGARGALNTEAFF

size: few
D: TRBD1
J: TRBJ1-5
V: TRBV15
DNA: TGTGCCACCAGCAGAGAGGACAGGAGCAATCAGCCCCAGCATTTT
CDR3: CATSREDRSNQPQHF

size: few
D: TRBD1
J: TRBJ1-4
V: TRBV25-1
DNA: TGTGCCAGCAGCGAAACCTCAACAGGGGGTTTAGCTGAAAAACTGTTTTTT
CDR3: CASSETSTGGLAEKLFF

size: -
D: -
J: TRBJ2-1
V: TRBV7-9
DNA: TGTGCCAGCAGCCAAGAAGACGAGTCGGCTGAGCAGTTCTTC
CDR3: CASSQEDESAEQFF

size: -
D: -
J: TRBJ1-1
V: TRBV27
DNA: TGTGCCAGCAGTTTATCTTCGGTGATGGGTGAAGCTTTCTTT
CDR3: CASSLSSVMGEAFF

size: -
D: TRBD2
J: TRBJ2-3
V: TRBV19
DNA: TGTGCCAGTAGTATTTGGGGGGGGAACACAGATACGCAGTATTTT
CDR3: CASSIWGGNTDTQYF

size: -
D: -
J: TRBJ1-3
V: TRBV5-4
DNA: TGTGCCAGCAGGGACGGACCACACTCTGGAAACACCATATATTTT
CDR3: CASRDGPHSGNTIYF

size: -
D: -
J: TRBJ1-5
V: TRBV9
DNA: TGTGCCAGCAGCTTTTCCGGGCCTGGGGATCAGCCCCAGCATTTT
CDR3: CASSFSGPGDQPQHF

size: -
D: TRBD2
J: TRBJ2-1
V: TRBV28
DNA: TGTGCCAGCAGTTTTCCTAGGAGGGAGGGCTTCTATGAGCAGTTCTTC
CDR3: CASSFPRREGFYEQFF

size: -
D: -
J: TRBJ1-5
V: TRBV6-1
DNA: TGTGCCAGCAGTGTGGTTGGGGGTAGCAATCAGCCCCAGCATTTT
CDR3: CASSVVGGSNQPQHF

size: many
D: -
J: TRBJ1-3
V: TRBV10-3
DNA: TGTGCCACCCGGGGGACGGAGGACTCTGGAAACACCATATATTTT
CDR3: CATRGTEDSGNTIYF

size: -
D: TRBD1
J: TRBJ2-7
V: TRBV2
DNA: TGTGCCAGCAGTGAAGGACAGGGGGCATACTACGAGCAGTACTTC
CDR3: CASSEGQGAYYEQYF

size: once
D: TRBD1
J: TRBJ2-7
V: TRBV6-1
DNA: TGTGCCAGCAGCGACCAAGGGACAGGGGGATACGAGCAGTACTTC
CDR3: CASSDQGTGGYEQYF

size: -
D: -
J: TRBJ2-3
V: TRBV7-8
DNA: TGTGCCAGCAGCCCGAGACTAAAATGGGGCACAGATACGCAGTATTTT
CDR3: CASSPRLKWGTDTQYF

size: many
D: -
J: TRBJ1-2
V: TRBV7-9
DNA: TGTGCCAGCAGCTCCGACAGACGCTATGGCTACACCTTC
CDR3: CASSSDRRYGYTF

size: once
D: -
J: TRBJ2-7
V: TRBV5-4
DNA: TGTGCCAGCAGCTTGACGGAGCGCTCCTACGAGCAGTACTTC
CDR3: CASSLTERSYEQYF

size: -
D: -
J: TRBJ2-7
V: TRBV5-4
DNA: TGTGCCAGCAGCCAAGATCTTGGCGGTGGATCCTACGAGCAGTACTTC
CDR3: CASSQDLGGGSYEQYF

size: few
D: -
J: TRBJ2-7
V: TRBV28
DNA: TGTGCCAGCAGTTCTGGACTAATCTACGAGCAGTACTTC
CDR3: CASSSGLIYEQYF

size: -
D: TRBD2
J: TRBJ2-3
V: TRBV6-4
DNA: TGTGCCAGCGCCTTAGCGGGAGGATCCACAGATACGCAGTATTTT
CDR3: CASALAGGSTDTQYF

size: -
D: -
J: TRBJ1-2
V: TRBV4-2
DNA: TGTGCCAGCAGCCAAGATCGGCAGCCCAGACGCGGCTACACCTTC
CDR3: CASSQDRQPRRGYTF

size: -
D: -
J: TRBJ2-6
V: TRBV6-5
DNA: TGTGCCACCCTCCTAATTCCCGGGGCCAACGTCCTGACTTTC
CDR3: CATLLIPGANVLTF

size: -
D: TRBD2
J: TRBJ2-3
V: TRBV4-2
DNA: TGTGCCAGCAGCCAAGGTCTAGCGGGAGCAGATACGCAGTATTTT
CDR3: CASSQGLAGADTQYF

size: -
D: TRBD2
J: TRBJ2-1
V: TRBV5-6
DNA: TGTGCCAGCAGCTTGCACCCGGGACTAGCGGGAGTGAATGAGCAGTTCTTC
CDR3: CASSLHPGLAGVNEQFF

size: -
D: -
J: TRBJ2-7
V: TRBV11-1
DNA: TGTGCCAGCAGCTTAACCGGGAAGACCTACGAGCAGTACTTC
CDR3: CASSLTGKTYEQYF

size: -
D: TRBD1
J: TRBJ2-7
V: TRBV7-9
DNA: TGTGCCAGCAGCTTAGACAGGGGAAACGAGCAGTACTTC
CDR3: CASSLDRGNEQYF

size: -
D: TRBD2
J: TRBJ2-7
V: TRBV19
DNA: TGTGCCAGTAGTTCCGGGACTAGCGGGAGCGAAGAGCAGTACTTC
CDR3: CASSSGTSGSEEQYF

size: -
D: -
J: TRBJ2-2
V: TRBV28
DNA: TGTGCCACCAAGGGGGACACAGACACCGGGGAGCTGTTTTTT
CDR3: CATKGDTDTGELFF